The source of this TCR beta chain is a study of identical twins. The CDR3 has 15 residues. The V and J ends lost 0 bases and 5 bases respectively, with 13 bases between them. Looked up from germline, CDR1 is SEHNR and CDR2 is FQNEAQ (reference sequence). Only a few counts were recorded for this clonotype. TCRdb re-analysed the 5' RACE reads in MiXCR, keeping a single row per CDR3 protein. There are about 220,000 distinct CDR3 sequences in the sample; more than 6.5% occur only once, and less than 2% lies in the top ten. The same sample was also studied in work on yellow fever vaccine responses in identical twins.

This TCR was recovered from a woman in her late teens or twenties in good health. The rearrangement uses TRBV7-9 and TRBJ2-5; D call uncertain. Sequencing used memory (CD45RO+) T cells sorted from blood. CDR3 coding DNA: TGTGCCAGCAGCTTAGCGGGCAGGCGCCCGGAGACCCAGTACTTC. Its translation is CASSLAGRRPETQYF.